The T cell receptor beta chain described here comes from a study of blood T cell repertoires in COVID-19. Whole-study context: The cDNA or gDNA used as material had been derived from T cells, B-cell-depleted T cells, or PBMCs.

Germline-derived CDR1 and CDR2 are MNHEY and SVGAGI. The CDR3 runs 15 residues. The ends lost 6 bases at V and 4 bases at J; junction bases unmatched: 11. Only in-frame clones appear in the TCRdb table, and some are missing; sequencing was by immunoSEQ multiplex PCR. Here the sample spans over 65,000 clones, around 80% being singletons. V gene TRBV6-5 combines with J gene TRBJ1-1; 7 nucleotides match TRBD1. Sequencing input: peripheral blood. The clonotype was recovered from a human donor in a cohort sampled during active COVID-19. CDR3 loop: CASRLHRGESTEAFF. The CDR3, as DNA: TGTGCCAGCAGACTCCACAGGGGCGAGTCCACTGAAGCTTTCTTT.